The 23 T cell receptor beta chains below come from one sample, sequenced in a study of blood T cell repertoires in COVID-19. Repertoires were generated with immunoSEQ multiplex PCR, while TCRdb's copy carries only in-frame clones and drops some. This repertoire shows approximately 220,000 clones, around nine tenths found once; its top ten account for approximately 0.69%. Input material: peripheral blood. The receptor set was obtained from a man aged 35-49 years with acute or convalescent COVID-19.

This sequence joins TRBV7-3 and TRBJ1-2; unclear D gene. Trimming removed 4 bases at V and 8 bases at J, with 17 bases between. This CDR3 spans 14 amino acids. Germline lookup yields CDR1 SGHTA and CDR2 FQGTGA. The CDR3: CASSSEGWGGGYTF. The CDR3 region has the DNA TGTGCCAGCAGCTCGGAAGGGTGGGGAGGAGGCTACACCTTC.

This chain joins TRBV15 and TRBJ1-6, with D hard to call. Trimming cost V 1 base and J 7 bases, with 8 bases left between them. Per germline, CDR1 LNHNV and CDR2 YYDKDF (reference sequence). The CDR3 loop spans 14 amino acids. CDR3 amino acids: CATSRVTGNSPLHF. DNA of the CDR3: TGTGCCACCAGCAGAGTTACGGGGAATTCACCCCTCCACTTT.

V and J are TRBV3-1 (or the pseudogene TRBV3-2) and TRBJ1-4; TRBD1 matches 7 bases. CDR3 size: 14 residues. Germline values: CDR1 LGHDT, CDR2 YNNKEL (reference sequence). V was clipped by 2 bases and J by 7 bases; unmatched bases: 4. The CDR3 region is CASSQQTGVEKLFF. In DNA, the CDR3 is TGTGCCAGCAGCCAACAAACAGGGGTTGAAAAACTGTTTTTT.

The V and J genes are TRBV27 and TRBJ1-5, with TRBD1 identical over 9 bases. J lost 5 bases, V lost 6 bases, and 5 bases had no gene match. The length of the CDR3 is 14 residues. Germline CDR1 MNHEY, CDR2 SMNVEV (reference sequence). The CDR3 region has the DNA TGTGCCAGCAGCGCGGACAGGGGATATCAGCCCCAGCATTTT. Translating it yields CASSADRGYQPQHF.

The chain's CDR3 is CASSTRGGDITPLHF. The CDR3 bases are TGTGCCAGCAGCACTCGAGGGGGGGACATTACACCCCTCCACTTT. J is TRBJ1-6 and V is TRBV7-2, with D perhaps TRBD1 (6 bases). The CDR3 is made up of 15 amino acids. Looked up from germline, CDR1 is SGHTA and CDR2 is FQGNSA. The V end was cut by 5 bases, the J end by 11 bases, with 19 bases between. The full variable domain, its missing parts supplied by reference TRBV7-2 and TRBJ1-6, is GAGVSQSPSNKVTEKGKDVELRCDPISGHTALYWYRQSLGQGLEFLIYFQGNSAPDKSGLPSDRFSAERTGGSVSTLTIQRTQQEDSAVYLCASSTRGGDITPLHFGNGTRLTVT.

V and J are TRBV6-6 and TRBJ2-3; TRBD1 matches 9 bases. With V trimmed by 10 bases and J by 2 bases, 4 bases remained unmatched. Germline V gene data show CDR1 as MNHNY and CDR2 as SVGAGI (reference sequence). The CDR3 contains 13 residues. In DNA, the CDR3 is TGTGCCATCGACAGGGGGTACACAGATACGCAGTATTTT. Its protein is CAIDRGYTDTQYF.

Here the CDR3 DNA reads TGTGCCAGCAGGTCCCCGGGGAGCTCTGGAAACACCATATATTTT. Amino acid sequence: CASRSPGSSGNTIYF. The gene calls are TRBV28 and TRBJ1-3; D unclear. Between the trimmed V and J ends, which lost 6 bases and 0 bases, there was a span of 12 bases. The CDR3 extends over 15 amino acids. The germline V gene encodes CDR1 MDHEN and CDR2 SYDVKM.

This sequence joins TRBV7-8 and TRBJ2-7, with a possible D match to TRBD2 (6 bases). The CDR3 is 14 amino acids. The germline CDR1 and CDR2 sequences are SGHVS and FQNEAQ. Trimming took off 3 bases at V and 2 bases at J, with 11 bases between the two ends. CDR3 sequence reads: CASSFSGNPYEQYF. For the CDR3, the DNA is TGTGCCAGCAGCTTTAGCGGAAACCCCTACGAGCAGTACTTC.

The chain links TRBV7-3 to TRBJ2-1; D uncertain. Germline V lookup: CDR1 SGHTA, CDR2 FQGTGA. The V and J ends lost 6 bases and 8 bases respectively, with 14 bases between them. The CDR3 length is 13 residues. In DNA form, the CDR3 reads TGTGCCAGCAGTTCCCTGTACAACGATGAGCAGTTCTTC. Protein product: CASSSLYNDEQFF.

The rearrangement joins TRBV7-9 to TRBJ2-1, with 8 bases matching TRBD1. The CDR3 sequence is 15 residues long. In germline, CDR1 is SEHNR, CDR2 FQNEAQ (reference sequence). V trimming: 3 bases; J trimming: 7 bases; junction bases outside the gene matches: 8. The CDR3 DNA is TGTGCCAGCAGCTTCCGGGACAGGTTCTGGAATGAGCAGTTCTTC. Translated, it gives CASSFRDRFWNEQFF. The complete variable domain, with remaining parts taken from reference TRBV7-9 and TRBJ2-1, reads DTGVSQNPRHKITKRGQNVTFRCDPISEHNRLYWYRQTLGQGPEFLTYFQNEAQLEKSRLLSDRFSAERPKGSFSTLEIQRTEQGDSAMYLCASSFRDRFWNEQFFGPGTRLTVL.

The CDR3 loop reads CASSALAAYEQYF. CDR3 DNA sequence: TGTGCCAGCAGCGCCCTAGCGGCCTACGAGCAGTACTTC. The chain couples TRBV7-2 to TRBJ2-7; 7 bases fit TRBD2. Germline lookup yields CDR1 SGHTA and CDR2 FQGNSA. This CDR3 is 13 amino acids long. J was trimmed by 2 bases and V by 5 bases; bases with no gene match: 3.

The gene calls are TRBV19 and TRBJ2-3, with D possibly being TRBD1 (5 bases). This CDR3 region has 14 residues. Germline-derived CDR1 and CDR2 are LNHDA and SQIVND (reference sequence). V gave up 1 base and J gave up 2 bases, with 7 bases separating them. The DNA of the CDR3 is TGTGCCAGTAGTATAGTTGGGGCCACAGATACGCAGTATTTT. Amino acid sequence: CASSIVGATDTQYF.

The chain employs TRBV3-1 (or the pseudogene TRBV3-2) and TRBJ2-3, with 10 bases matching TRBD1. Germline CDR1 is LGHDT and CDR2 is YNNKEL (reference sequence). This CDR3 is 14 amino acids long. With V trimmed by 4 bases and J by 7 bases, 5 bases remained unmatched. The CDR3 DNA sequence: TGTGCCAGCAGCCTACCGGGACAGGGGAATACGCAGTATTTT. It is translated as CASSLPGQGNTQYF.

The genes are TRBV15 and TRBJ1-2, with TRBD1 identical over 8 bases. In germline, CDR1 is LNHNV, CDR2 YYDKDF (reference sequence). After removal of 0 bases from V and 6 bases from J, the junction contained 6 bases not matched to a gene. The CDR3 runs to 15 residues. CDR3 nucleotide sequence: TGTGCCACCAGCAGAGATATAGGACAGGGCCATGGCTACACCTTC. Protein sequence: CATSRDIGQGHGYTF. Full variable domain (remainder filled in from reference TRBV15 and TRBJ1-2): DAMVIQNPRYQVTQFGKPVTLSCSQTLNHNVMYWYQQKSSQAPKLLFHYYDKDFNNEADTPDNFQSRRPNTSFCFLDIRSPGLGDTAMYLCATSRDIGQGHGYTFGSGTRLTVV.

The chain is built from TRBV7-2 and TRBJ2-5; 9 bases are a match to TRBD2. The V gene end was trimmed by 1 base and the J gene end by 4 bases; junction bases not matched to a gene: 1. Germline lookup yields CDR1 SGHTA and CDR2 FQGNSA. CDR3 length: 14 amino acids. Written as DNA, the CDR3 is TGTGCCAGCAGCTTAGTACTAGCGGGAGAGACCCAGTACTTC. It yields the protein CASSLVLAGETQYF.

This clone has only a few counts. V gene TRBV7-2 combines with J gene TRBJ1-2; 8 bases map to TRBD1. V lost 5 bases, J lost 4 bases, and 6 bases stayed unmatched. Per germline, CDR1 SGHTA and CDR2 FQGNSA. The CDR3 covers 14 residues. Written as DNA, the CDR3 is TGTGCCAGCAGCCCCGACAGGGGAAGCTATGGCTACACCTTC. Translation: CASSPDRGSYGYTF.

The gene calls are TRBV9 and TRBJ2-7; tentatively, D is TRBD2 (5 bases). Germline lookup yields CDR1 SGDLS and CDR2 YYNGEE. This CDR3 is built from 15 residues. V lost 1 base, J lost 0 bases, and 11 bases lay in between. The CDR3 nucleotides are TGTGCCAGCAGCGTAAGTCGCGGGCACTCCTACGAGCAGTACTTC. Residues: CASSVSRGHSYEQYF.

This clone was seen a handful of times. The chain employs TRBV2 and TRBJ2-7, with D unresolved. This CDR3 is built from 13 residues. In germline, CDR1 is SNHLY, CDR2 FYNNEI. Trimming took 10 bases from V and 0 from J, leaving 13 bases between them. Here the CDR3 reads CATEKTNSYEQYF. The CDR3, as DNA: TGTGCCACGGAGAAGACGAACTCCTACGAGCAGTACTTC. The variable domain in full, completed from reference TRBV2 and TRBJ2-7, reads EPEVTQTPSHQVTQMGQEVILRCVPISNHLYFYWYRQILGQKVEFLVSFYNNEISEKSEIFDDQFSVERPDGSNFTLKIRSTKLEDSAMYFCATEKTNSYEQYFGPGTRLTVT.

J is TRBJ2-3 and V is TRBV5-1; the match to TRBD1 covers 8 bases. Trimming at V came to 4 bases and at J to 4 bases, leaving 11 bases not matched to a gene. Germline V gene data show CDR1 as SGHRS and CDR2 as YFSETQ. The CDR3 totals 16 residues. CDR3 sequence: CASSPGQGGSPDTQYF. The CDR3 region has the DNA TGCGCCAGCAGCCCCGGACAGGGAGGTTCGCCAGATACGCAGTATTTT.

The chain combines TRBV7-2 with TRBJ2-3; 10 nucleotides line up with TRBD1. V was clipped by 6 bases and J by 2 bases; unmatched bases: 8. Looked up from germline, CDR1 is SGHTA and CDR2 is FQGNSA. The CDR3 spans 16 residues. The CDR3 DNA is TGTGCCAGCAGACGTCCGGGACAGGGGTACACAGATACGCAGTATTTT. Its translation: CASRRPGQGYTDTQYF.

V and J are TRBV5-1 and TRBJ1-1; D perhaps matches TRBD1 (6 bases). The V end lost 0 bases, the J end lost 4 bases, and 19 bases lay between the germline ends. This CDR3 has 17 residues. Germline V gene lookup returns CDR1 SGHRS and CDR2 YFSETQ. The CDR3 sequence is CASSLGQGTSWGTEAFF. DNA of the CDR3: TGCGCCAGCAGCTTGGGGCAGGGGACCTCATGGGGCACTGAAGCTTTCTTT.

The chain employs TRBV5-1 and TRBJ1-1; D gene uncertain. The CDR3 is 15 residues long. V lost 1 base to trimming and J lost 1 base, with 11 bases between them. The V gene's germline CDR1 is SGHRS and CDR2 YFSETQ. CDR3 amino acids: CASSLFTGGNTEAFF. For the CDR3, the DNA is TGCGCCAGCAGCTTGTTCACCGGAGGGAACACTGAAGCTTTCTTT.

This chain uses TRBV6-5 with TRBJ1-5; D is unclear. Germline assignment: CDR1 MNHEY and CDR2 SVGAGI. This CDR3 region has 15 residues. Trimming took 11 bases from V and 4 from J, leaving 21 bases between them. CDR3 DNA: TGTGCCGGGAAGGCAGGAGGCCATGAAAATCAGCCCCAGCATTTT. This codes for CAGKAGGHENQPQHF.